This TCR beta chain comes out of a study of T cell responses to AZD1222 COVID-19 vaccine. TCRdb's copy holds only in-frame clones and misses some; the assay was immunoSEQ multiplex PCR. This sample's table has 150,000 or so clones. The germline V gene has CDR1 LNHDA and CDR2 SQIVND (reference sequence). Trimming pared 4 bases from V and 0 bases from J, leaving 10 bases between. This CDR3 is 16 amino acids long. This sequence joins TRBV19 and TRBJ2-6, with a tentative D call TRBD1 (6 bases). This receptor was obtained from an adult in good health. Sequencing was done on a sample of peripheral blood. The CDR3 DNA reads as TGTGCCAGTAGTAGCAGACAGGCCTCTGGGGCCAACGTCCTGACTTTC. This translates into CASSSRQASGANVLTF. Combining the CDR3 with reference TRBV19 and TRBJ2-6 gives the whole variable domain DGGITQSPKYLFRKEGQNVTLSCEQNLNHDAMYWYRQDPGQGLRLIYYSQIVNDFQKGDIAEGYSVSREKKESFPLTVTSAQKNPTAFYLCASSSRQASGANVLTFGAGSRLTVL.